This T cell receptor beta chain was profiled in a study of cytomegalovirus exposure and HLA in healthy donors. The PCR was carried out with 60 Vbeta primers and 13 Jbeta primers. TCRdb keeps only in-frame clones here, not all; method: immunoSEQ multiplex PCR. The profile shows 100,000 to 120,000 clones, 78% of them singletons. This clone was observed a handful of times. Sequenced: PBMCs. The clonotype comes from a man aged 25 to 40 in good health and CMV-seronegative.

CDR3 amino acids: CASSLGGDEKLFF. CDR3 coding DNA: TGTGCCAGCTCACTCGGGGGAGATGAAAAACTGTTTTTT. The rearrangement uses TRBV18 and TRBJ1-4; D might be TRBD1 (5 bases). Trimming cost V 4 bases and J 6 bases, with 9 bases left between them. Germline V gives CDR1 KGHSH, CDR2 LQKENI. The CDR3 has 13 residues.